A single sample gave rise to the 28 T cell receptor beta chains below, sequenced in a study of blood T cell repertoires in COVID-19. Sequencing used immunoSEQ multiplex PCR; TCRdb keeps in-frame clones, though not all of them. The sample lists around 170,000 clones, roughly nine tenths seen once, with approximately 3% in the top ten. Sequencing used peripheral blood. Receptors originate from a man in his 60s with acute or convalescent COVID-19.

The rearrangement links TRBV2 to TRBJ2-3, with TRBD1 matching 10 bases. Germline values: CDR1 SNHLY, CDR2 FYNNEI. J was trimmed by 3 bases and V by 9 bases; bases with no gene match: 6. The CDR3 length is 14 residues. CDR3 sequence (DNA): TGTGCCAGTTGTGACAGGGGGCGAACAGATACGCAGTATTTT. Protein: CASCDRGRTDTQYF.

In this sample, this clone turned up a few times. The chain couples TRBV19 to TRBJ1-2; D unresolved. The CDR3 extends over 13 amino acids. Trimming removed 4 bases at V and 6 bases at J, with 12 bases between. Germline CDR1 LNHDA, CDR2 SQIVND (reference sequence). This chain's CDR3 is CASSTSGGNGYTF. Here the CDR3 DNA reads TGTGCCAGTAGTACATCCGGAGGGAATGGCTACACCTTC.

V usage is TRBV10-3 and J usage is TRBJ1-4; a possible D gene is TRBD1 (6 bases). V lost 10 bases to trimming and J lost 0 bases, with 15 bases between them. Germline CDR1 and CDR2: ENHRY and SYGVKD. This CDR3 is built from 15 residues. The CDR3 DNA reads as TGTGCCACCAGCCGGGACATTGCAACTAATGAAAAACTGTTTTTT. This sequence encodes CATSRDIATNEKLFF.

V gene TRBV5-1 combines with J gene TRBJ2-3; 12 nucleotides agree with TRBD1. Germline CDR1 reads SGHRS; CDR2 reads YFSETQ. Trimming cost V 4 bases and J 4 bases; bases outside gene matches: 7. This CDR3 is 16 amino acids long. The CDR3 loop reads CASSGGTGGESDTQYF. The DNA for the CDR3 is TGCGCCAGCAGCGGTGGGACAGGGGGCGAGTCAGATACGCAGTATTTT.

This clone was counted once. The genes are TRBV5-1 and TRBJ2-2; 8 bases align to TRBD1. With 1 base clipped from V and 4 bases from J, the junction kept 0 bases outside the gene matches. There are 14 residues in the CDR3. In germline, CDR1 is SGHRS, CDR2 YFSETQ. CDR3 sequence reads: CASSLTGGTGELFF. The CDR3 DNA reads TGCGCCAGCAGCTTGACAGGGGGCACCGGGGAGCTGTTTTTT.

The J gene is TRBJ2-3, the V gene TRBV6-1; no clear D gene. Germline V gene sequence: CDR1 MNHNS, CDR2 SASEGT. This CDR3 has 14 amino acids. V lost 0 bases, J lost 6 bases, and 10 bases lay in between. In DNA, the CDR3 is TGTGCCAGCAGTGAAGCGCTTCGGGTGGATACGCAGTATTTT. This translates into CASSEALRVDTQYF.

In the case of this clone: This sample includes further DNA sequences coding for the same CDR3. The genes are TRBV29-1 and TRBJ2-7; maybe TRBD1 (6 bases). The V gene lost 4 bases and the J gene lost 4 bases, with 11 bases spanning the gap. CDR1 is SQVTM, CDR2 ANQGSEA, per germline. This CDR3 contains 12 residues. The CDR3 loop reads CSVGNREYEQYF. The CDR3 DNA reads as TGCAGCGTTGGAAACAGGGAATACGAGCAGTACTTC.

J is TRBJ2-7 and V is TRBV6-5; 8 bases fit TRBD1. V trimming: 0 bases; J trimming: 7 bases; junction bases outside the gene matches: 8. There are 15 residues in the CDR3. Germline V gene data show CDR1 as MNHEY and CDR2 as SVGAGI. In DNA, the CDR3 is TGTGCCAGCAGTTACTCTGGCCAGGGGGCGAGTGAGCAGTACTTC. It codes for CASSYSGQGASEQYF.

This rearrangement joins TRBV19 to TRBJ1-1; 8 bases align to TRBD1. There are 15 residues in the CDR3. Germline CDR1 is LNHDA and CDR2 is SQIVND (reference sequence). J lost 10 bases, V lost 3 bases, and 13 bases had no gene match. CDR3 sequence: CASSILQGAGTSAFF. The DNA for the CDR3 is TGTGCCAGTAGTATCTTGCAGGGGGCAGGGACTTCAGCTTTCTTT.

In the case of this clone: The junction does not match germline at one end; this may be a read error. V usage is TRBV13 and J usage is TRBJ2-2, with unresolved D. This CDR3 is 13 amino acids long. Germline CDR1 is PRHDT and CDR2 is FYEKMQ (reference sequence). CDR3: CASSVGYTGELFF. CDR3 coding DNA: TGTGCCAGCAGCGTAGGGTATACCGGGGAGCTGTTTTTT.

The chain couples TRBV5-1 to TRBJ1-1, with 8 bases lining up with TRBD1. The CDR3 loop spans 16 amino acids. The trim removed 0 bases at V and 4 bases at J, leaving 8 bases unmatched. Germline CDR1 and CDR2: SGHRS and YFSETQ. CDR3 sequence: CASSLVPGGFPTEAFF. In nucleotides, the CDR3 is TGCGCCAGCAGCTTGGTTCCAGGGGGCTTTCCCACTGAAGCTTTCTTT.

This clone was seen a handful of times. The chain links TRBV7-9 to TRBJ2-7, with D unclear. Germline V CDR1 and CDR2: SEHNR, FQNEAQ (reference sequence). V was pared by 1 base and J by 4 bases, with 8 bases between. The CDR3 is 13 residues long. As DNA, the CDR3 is TGTGCCAGCAGCTTAGGAGGCGTGTACGAGCAGTACTTC. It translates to CASSLGGVYEQYF.

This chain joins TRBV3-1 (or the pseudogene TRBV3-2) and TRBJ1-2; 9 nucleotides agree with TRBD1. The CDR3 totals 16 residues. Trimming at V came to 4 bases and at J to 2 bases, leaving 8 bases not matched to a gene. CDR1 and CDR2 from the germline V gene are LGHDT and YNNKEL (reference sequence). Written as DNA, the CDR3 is TGTGCCAGCAGCCGCGTACAGGGGGCGCGGAACTATGGCTACACCTTC. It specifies CASSRVQGARNYGYTF.

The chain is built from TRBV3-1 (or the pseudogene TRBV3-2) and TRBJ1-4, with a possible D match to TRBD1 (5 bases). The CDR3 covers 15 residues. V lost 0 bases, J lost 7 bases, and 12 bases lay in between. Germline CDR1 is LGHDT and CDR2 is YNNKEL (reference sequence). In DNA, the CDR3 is TGTGCCAGCAGCCAAGAAAGGCAGGGTGTTGAAAAACTGTTTTTT. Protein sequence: CASSQERQGVEKLFF.

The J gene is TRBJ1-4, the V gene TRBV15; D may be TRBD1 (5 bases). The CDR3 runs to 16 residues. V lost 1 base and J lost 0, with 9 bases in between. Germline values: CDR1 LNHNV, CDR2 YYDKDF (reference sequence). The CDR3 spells CATSRAWGATNEKLFF. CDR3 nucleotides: TGTGCCACCAGCAGAGCCTGGGGGGCAACTAATGAAAAACTGTTTTTT.

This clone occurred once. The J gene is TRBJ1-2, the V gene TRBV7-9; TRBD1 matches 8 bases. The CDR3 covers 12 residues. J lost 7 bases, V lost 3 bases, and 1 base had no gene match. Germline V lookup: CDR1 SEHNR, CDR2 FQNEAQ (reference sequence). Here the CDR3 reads CASSLTGVGYTF. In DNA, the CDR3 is TGTGCCAGCAGCTTGACAGGGGTTGGCTACACCTTC.

The CDR3 here is CATSENGGFNQPQHF. Here the CDR3 DNA reads TGTGCCACCAGTGAGAACGGGGGTTTCAATCAGCCCCAGCATTTT. This sequence joins TRBV24-1 and TRBJ1-5; a weak D match, TRBD1 (5 bases). V lost 4 bases and J lost 3, with 12 bases in between. The CDR3 sequence is 15 residues long. Per the germline V gene, CDR1 is KGHDR and CDR2 is SFDVKD.

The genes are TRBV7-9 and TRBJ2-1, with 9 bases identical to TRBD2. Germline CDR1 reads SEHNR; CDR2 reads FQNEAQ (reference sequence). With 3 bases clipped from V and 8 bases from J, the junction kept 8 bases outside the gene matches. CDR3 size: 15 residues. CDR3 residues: CASSFSGGSFYEQFF. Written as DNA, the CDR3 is TGTGCCAGCAGCTTTAGCGGGGGATCATTCTATGAGCAGTTCTTC.

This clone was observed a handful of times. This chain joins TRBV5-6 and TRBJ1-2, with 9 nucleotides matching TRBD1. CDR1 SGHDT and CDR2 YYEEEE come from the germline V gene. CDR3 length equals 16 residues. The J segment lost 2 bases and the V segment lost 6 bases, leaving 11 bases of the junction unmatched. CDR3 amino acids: CASTRKTGGENYGYTF. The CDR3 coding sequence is TGTGCCAGCACCCGAAAGACAGGGGGTGAGAACTATGGCTACACCTTC.

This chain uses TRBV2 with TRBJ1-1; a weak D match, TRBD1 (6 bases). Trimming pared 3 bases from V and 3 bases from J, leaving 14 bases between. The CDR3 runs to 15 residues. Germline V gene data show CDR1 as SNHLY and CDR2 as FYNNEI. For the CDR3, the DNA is TGTGCCAGCAGTGACCCGGCTTCAGGGGACACTGAAGCTTTCTTT. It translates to CASSDPASGDTEAFF.

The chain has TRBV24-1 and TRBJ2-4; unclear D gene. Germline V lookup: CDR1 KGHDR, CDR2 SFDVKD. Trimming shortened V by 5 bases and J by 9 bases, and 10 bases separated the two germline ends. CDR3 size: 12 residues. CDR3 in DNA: TGTGCCACCAGTGGCCCCCTAGGCATTCAGTACTTC. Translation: CATSGPLGIQYF.

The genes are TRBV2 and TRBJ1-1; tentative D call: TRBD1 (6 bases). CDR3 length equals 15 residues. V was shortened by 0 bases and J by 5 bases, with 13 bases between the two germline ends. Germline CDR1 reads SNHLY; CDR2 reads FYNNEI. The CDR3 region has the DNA TGTGCCAGCAGTGAAGCGCGGGGGGCCGGGACTGAAGCTTTCTTT. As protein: CASSEARGAGTEAFF.

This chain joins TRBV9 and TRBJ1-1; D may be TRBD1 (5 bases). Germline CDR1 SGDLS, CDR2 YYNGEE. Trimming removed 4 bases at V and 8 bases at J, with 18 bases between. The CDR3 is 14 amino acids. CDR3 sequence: CASSPLTGRGEAFF. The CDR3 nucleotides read TGTGCCAGCAGCCCCTTAACCGGGAGGGGCGAAGCTTTCTTT.

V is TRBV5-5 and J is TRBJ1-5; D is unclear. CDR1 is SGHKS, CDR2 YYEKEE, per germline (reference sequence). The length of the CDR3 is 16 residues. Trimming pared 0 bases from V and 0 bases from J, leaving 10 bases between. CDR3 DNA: TGTGCCAGCAGCTTGGAGAGGCCTGTTAGCAATCAGCCCCAGCATTTT. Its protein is CASSLERPVSNQPQHF.

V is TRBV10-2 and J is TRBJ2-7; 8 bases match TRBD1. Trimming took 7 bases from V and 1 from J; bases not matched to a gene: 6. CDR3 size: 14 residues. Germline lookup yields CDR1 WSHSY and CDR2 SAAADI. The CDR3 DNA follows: TGCGCCAGCACTGGACAGGGCAGATCCTACGAGCAGTACTTC. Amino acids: CASTGQGRSYEQYF.

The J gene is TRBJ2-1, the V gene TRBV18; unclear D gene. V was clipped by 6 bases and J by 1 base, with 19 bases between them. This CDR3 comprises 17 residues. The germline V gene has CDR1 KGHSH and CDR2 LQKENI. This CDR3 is CASSPGLAEPSYNEQFF. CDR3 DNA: TGTGCCAGCTCCCCCGGGTTGGCGGAGCCTTCCTACAATGAGCAGTTCTTC.

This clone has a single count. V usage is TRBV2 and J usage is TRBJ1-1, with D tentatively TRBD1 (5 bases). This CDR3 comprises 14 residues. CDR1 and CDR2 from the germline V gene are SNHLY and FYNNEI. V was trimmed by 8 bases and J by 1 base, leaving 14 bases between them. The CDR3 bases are TGTGCCAGCTCCTCACTCGACAGGAACACTGAAGCTTTCTTT. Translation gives CASSSLDRNTEAFF. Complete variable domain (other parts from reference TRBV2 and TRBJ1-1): EPEVTQTPSHQVTQMGQEVILRCVPISNHLYFYWYRQILGQKVEFLVSFYNNEISEKSEIFDDQFSVERPDGSNFTLKIRSTKLEDSAMYFCASSSLDRNTEAFFGQGTRLTVV.

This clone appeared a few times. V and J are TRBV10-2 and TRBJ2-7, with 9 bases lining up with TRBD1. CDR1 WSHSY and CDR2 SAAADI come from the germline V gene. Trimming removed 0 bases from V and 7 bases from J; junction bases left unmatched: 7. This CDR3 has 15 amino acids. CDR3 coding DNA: TGCGCCAGCAGTGAGTCGGGGACAGGGTACTCTGAGCAGTACTTC. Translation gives CASSESGTGYSEQYF.